One sample yielded the 9 T cell receptor beta chains listed below, sequenced in a study of blood T cell repertoires in COVID-19 (dated by TCRdb to 2018 to 2020). Library generation was performed with the immunoSEQ multiplex PCR assay. The table was pulled from immuneACCESS by TCRdb, which kept in-frame rearrangements only. Such tables lose some clones; where checked, under half of the loss comes from unresolved V genes, and the rest has no known cause. The sample data list tens of thousands of clones, and over 80% of these were observed just once. The top ten constitute about 19% of the sample. Source material: peripheral blood. These receptors all come from a human donor in a cohort sampled during active COVID-19.

The J gene is TRBJ2-7, the V gene TRBV14, with 9 bases identical to TRBD1. V was pared by 0 bases and J by 2 bases, with 8 bases of the junction left unmatched. The CDR3 has 17 residues. Germline-derived CDR1 and CDR2 are SGHDN and FVKESK. The CDR3 bases are TGTGCCAGCAGCCAAGATCTTTCGGACAGGGGTCCCTACGAGCAGTACTTC. Amino acid sequence: CASSQDLSDRGPYEQYF.

In this sample, this clone turned up a few times. V usage is TRBV4-3 and J usage is TRBJ2-7; D possibly corresponds to TRBD1 (6 bases). With 1 base removed from V and 3 bases from J, the gap between germline ends came to 16 bases. In germline, CDR1 is LGHNA, CDR2 YSLEER. The CDR3 spans 16 residues. The CDR3 DNA reads as TGCGCCAGCAGCCAAGTTGGGACAAGCAAGTTCTACGAGCAGTACTTC. This translates into CASSQVGTSKFYEQYF.

Concerning this clone itself: A read error may produce the germline difference seen at one junction end. The V call is TRBV7-2, the J call TRBJ2-5; maybe TRBD2 (5 bases). CDR1 is SGHTA and CDR2 is FQGNSA in the germline V gene. The CDR3 is 12 residues long. The DNA of the CDR3 is TGTGCCAGCAGCCTCGAGGGATGGACTCCCCACTTC. This encodes CASSLEGWTPHF.

The rearrangement joins TRBV6-6 to TRBJ2-7; 8 nucleotides align to TRBD1. Germline V gives CDR1 MNHNY, CDR2 SVGAGI (reference sequence). With 5 bases clipped from V and 2 bases from J, the junction kept 11 bases outside the gene matches. The CDR3 runs 16 residues. CDR3 loop: CASSPTDRGAPYEQYF. CDR3 sequence (DNA): TGTGCCAGCAGTCCCACCGACAGGGGCGCTCCCTACGAGCAGTACTTC.

The chain is built from TRBV4-1 and TRBJ2-1; 7 bases agree with TRBD1. V lost 4 bases, J lost 6 bases, and 9 bases stayed unmatched. In germline, CDR1 is MGHRA, CDR2 YSYEKL. The CDR3 contains 15 residues. The CDR3 region has the DNA TGCGCCAGCAGCCGCGACAGGGAGTATCTCAATGAGCAGTTCTTC. This sequence encodes CASSRDREYLNEQFF.

The rearrangement links TRBV10-3 to TRBJ2-2; 8 bases map to TRBD2. Germline V gene data show CDR1 as ENHRY and CDR2 as SYGVKD. The length of the CDR3 is 12 residues. After removal of 10 bases from V and 7 bases from J, the junction contained 5 bases not matched to a gene. The CDR3 bases are TGTGCCACGACGAGCGGGGGCGGGGAGCTGTTTTTT. Translated, it gives CATTSGGGELFF.

The chain carries TRBV27 and TRBJ2-2; D not resolved. Germline CDR1 and CDR2: MNHEY and SMNVEV (reference sequence). With 3 bases removed from V and 6 bases from J, the gap between germline ends came to 8 bases. CDR3 size: 13 residues. Written as DNA, the CDR3 is TGTGCCAGCAGTTTTTTTAGTTCCGGGGAGCTGTTTTTT. Its translation: CASSFFSSGELFF.

Only one count was recorded for this clone. The rearrangement joins TRBV27 to TRBJ1-6; D might be TRBD1 (5 bases). CDR1 and CDR2 from the germline V gene are MNHEY and SMNVEV (reference sequence). V was trimmed by 8 bases and J by 2 bases, leaving 13 bases between them. CDR3 length: 15 amino acids. The CDR3 region is CASQRTGAYNSPLHF. Here the CDR3 DNA reads TGTGCCAGCCAAAGGACGGGGGCCTATAATTCACCCCTCCACTTT.

J is TRBJ2-7 and V is TRBV6-5, with 12 bases matching TRBD1. After removal of 10 bases from V and 5 bases from J, the junction contained 6 bases not matched to a gene. The germline V gene has CDR1 MNHEY and CDR2 SVGAGI. The CDR3 contains 13 residues. Here the CDR3 reads CATWGTGGDEQYF. The CDR3 DNA sequence: TGTGCCACCTGGGGGACAGGGGGCGACGAGCAGTACTTC.